One T cell receptor beta chain is described in this entry. Its antigen target is currently unknown. Base qualities are missing; no much larger clone stands one base away. The sample originates from a study of PD-L1 blockade in urothelial cancer (dated by TCRdb to the late 2010s). The study in broad terms: Every patient began therapy at some point between 2013 and 2015 and was given atezolizumab 1,200 mg intravenously every 3 weeks. About 85% of the roughly 29 patients were identified as males with urothelial cancer of bladder origin, and a prior smoking history was reported by 18 of 29 patients. Patients had an ECOG performance status of 0 or 1 and had received between 0 and 3 prior chemotherapy regimens. Blood samples were analyzed at 3 weeks after treatment start (second dose) and at 6 weeks after treatment start. Blood samples gave a median of about 150,000 T cells and roughly 83,000 unique TCRs, with a median clonality of 0.080. Somatic, immune and clinical correlates of response to PD-L1 blockade with atezolizumab in urothelial cancer were the focus of an exploratory multi-omic analysis. Pretreatment tumor samples and matched peripheral blood, collected serially before and after atezolizumab treatment, underwent TCR sequencing. Durable clinical benefit was defined as progression-free survival longer than 6 months, and TCR features were also tested against progression-free and overall survival. Whole exome sequencing and RNA sequencing of pretreatment tumors were performed alongside TCR sequencing in the same patients. Several patients achieved durable clinical benefit and about 22 did not. Some 30 patients had pretreatment blood TCR-seq, roughly 24 had at least one posttreatment blood collection, and roughly 24 had tumor TCR-seq. Broader findings and caveats from the paper: Greater expansion of tumor-associated TCR clones in peripheral blood 3 weeks after the start of treatment was observed in patients with durable benefit (n ≈ 22, p = 0.022). Because the sample size was small (n ≈ 29) and many exploratory analyses were performed, the results are intended to be hypothesis-generating. A pretreatment peripheral blood TCR clonality below the median was linked to improved progression-free and overall survival.

Per the publication, the time point label means: pretreatment peripheral blood. The cohort comprised fewer than 35 patients with locally advanced or metastatic urothelial carcinoma treated at Memorial Sloan Kettering on a trial protocol. Peripheral blood mononuclear cells were collected from each patient pretreatment and during treatment, giving between 1 and 8 total time points per patient. The Qiagen DNeasy Blood extraction kit was used to purify genomic DNA from total PBMCs and tumor samples. Collected pretreatment and during treatment, PBMCs were isolated and stored as previously described. Synthetic TCR analog templates were spiked into each PCR to estimate absolute template abundance from read counts. The immunoSEQ assay used bias-controlled V and J gene primers to amplify TCRbeta CDR3 regions from genomic DNA. Sequencing of rearranged TCRbeta segments was done at approximately 20X coverage. The authors' analysis ran thus. Clustering was used to correct sequencing errors, and CDR3s were annotated against IMGT so that V, D and J genes could be assigned. Downstream analyses used only productive TCRbeta rearrangements, leaving out any out-of-frame or stop-codon sequences. Clonality was computed as one minus Shannon entropy normalized by the log of the number of unique productive sequences. Clones differing between time points or between blood and tumor were identified using Fisher's exact test with Benjamini-Hochberg correction, with an adjusted p below 0.01 applied as the threshold. The clones in this table, taken by TCRdb from immuneACCESS, are in-frame only. Not every clone is retained; where verified, under half of the shortfall comes from an unresolved V gene, and the cause of the rest is unknown. V and J calls and clone size are given by that table; D and trimming were obtained from the DNA. This sample lists about 95,000 clones; 87% were detected once. More than 1.5% of the sample is taken by the ten largest.

This material consisted of PBMCs, taken around atezolizumab (anti-PD-L1) treatment. This sequence originates from a man aged 55-75 years with urothelial cancer.

The sequenced DNA is TGTGCCAGCAGACGACAGGGGGCGCTCAATGAGCAGTTCTTC. The translation is CASRRQGALNEQFF. Here the chain combines TRBV6-5 and TRBJ2-1, and 10 junction bases match TRBD1. There are 14 amino acids in the CDR3, from cysteine to phenylalanine inclusive. This entry keeps only the CDR3 DNA: 42 bases, framed from base 1. CDR1 is given as MNHEY and CDR2 as SVGAGI, both from the germline V gene. Clipping removes 6 bases from V and 6 bases from J, with 5 as the unmatched junction base count.